Given below is one TCR beta chain in context. Looked up from germline, CDR1 is LGHDT and CDR2 is YNNKEL (reference sequence). V was pared by 4 bases and J by 6 bases, with 8 bases of the junction left unmatched. This CDR3 is 15 amino acids long. Libraries were prepared by immunoSEQ multiplex PCR; TCRdb keeps only in-frame clonotypes and omits some of them. This sample has 210,000 or so clones, with roughly nine tenths found just once. The sample is drawn from a study of blood T cell repertoires in COVID-19. The receptor was isolated from a woman aged 45 to 65 with acute or convalescent COVID-19. The chain employs TRBV3-1 (or the pseudogene TRBV3-2) and TRBJ1-2; 10 bases agree with TRBD1. The sample comprised peripheral blood. Written as DNA, the CDR3 is TGTGCCAGCAGCCGCGAAGGACAGGGGGGAGATGGCTACACCTTC. Amino acid sequence: CASSREGQGGDGYTF.